These T cell receptor beta chains were read from a single sample in a study of identical twins. A single record per CDR3 protein comes from TCRdb applying MiXCR to the 5' RACE reads. The sample lists 500,000 to 650,000 distinct CDR3 sequences; about 7.6% were seen once. These data were also reused for a study on yellow fever vaccine responses in identical twins.

The sequencing sample was made of PBMCs. Receptors were obtained from a woman younger than 35 in good health. CDR3s include the opening cysteine and the closing phenylalanine or tryptophan. A D gene is named only where the DNA matches it firmly. Size values are once, few and many counts, or a class for expanded clones, and some rows have none.

D,J,V,length,size,CDR3,DNA
TRBD2,TRBJ2-5,TRBV15,16,many,CATSRNLAGGWETQYF,TGTGCCACCAGCAGAAATCTAGCGGGGGGCTGGGAGACCCAGTACTTC
-,TRBJ1-6,TRBV6-2/TRBV6-3,15,-,CASSYPGAYNSPLHF,TGTGCCAGCAGTTACCCCGGGGCCTATAATTCACCCCTCCACTTT
-,TRBJ1-5,TRBV28,14,few,CASSLAGRWEPQHF,TGTGCCAGCAGTTTGGCTGGGAGGTGGGAGCCCCAGCATTTT
-,TRBJ1-1,TRBV4-1,16,many,CASSQDPGGRFTEAFF,TGCGCCAGCAGCCAAGATCCGGGGGGCCGGTTCACTGAAGCTTTCTTT
TRBD2,TRBJ2-5,TRBV15,17,-,CATSRTKLAGGQETQYF,TGTGCCACCAGCAGAACCAAACTAGCGGGGGGGCAAGAGACCCAGTACTTC
TRBD2,TRBJ2-1,TRBV5-1,15,-,CASSLEASGGLPQFF,TGCGCCAGCAGCTTGGAGGCTAGCGGGGGGCTACCTCAGTTCTTC
-,TRBJ2-3,TRBV5-1,14,many,CASRKSGAPDTQYF,TGCGCCAGCAGAAAGTCGGGGGCCCCAGATACGCAGTATTTT
-,TRBJ2-5,TRBV20-1,15,once,CSAKTSLSRAETQYF,TGCAGTGCTAAAACCTCCCTTTCGAGGGCGGAGACCCAGTACTTC
-,TRBJ2-5,TRBV14,14,-,CASSQVARAETQYF,TGTGCCAGCAGCCAAGTCGCTAGGGCGGAGACCCAGTACTTC
TRBD2,TRBJ2-7,TRBV7-8,16,many,CASSPREGRASYEQYF,TGTGCCAGCAGCCCAAGGGAGGGGCGAGCATCCTACGAGCAGTACTTC
-,TRBJ2-3,TRBV6-1,14,many,CASSAGTRKDTQYF,TGTGCCAGCAGTGCCGGGACACGGAAAGATACGCAGTATTTT
-,TRBJ2-1,TRBV6-5,14,many,CASSYRNRADEQFF,TGTGCCAGCAGTTACCGTAACAGGGCTGATGAGCAGTTCTTC
TRBD2,TRBJ2-7,TRBV7-9,14,few,CASRPSGRENEQYF,TGTGCCAGCAGACCTAGCGGGAGGGAAAACGAGCAGTACTTC
TRBD2,TRBJ2-1,TRBV5-1,16,-,CASSLGLAGVIDEQFF,TGCGCCAGCAGCTTGGGACTAGCGGGAGTTATAGATGAGCAGTTCTTC
TRBD1,TRBJ1-4,TRBV11-2,18,few,CASSNQTGAIATNEKLFF,TGTGCCAGCAGCAACCAGACAGGGGCGATAGCAACTAATGAAAAACTGTTTTTT
-,TRBJ1-1,TRBV27,12,-,CASSSNRAEAFF,TGTGCCAGCAGTTCCAACAGGGCTGAAGCTTTCTTT
TRBD1,TRBJ1-2,TRBV5-1,15,-,CASSLSGGVSYGYTF,TGCGCCAGCAGCTTATCAGGGGGCGTGAGTTATGGCTACACCTTC
TRBD2,TRBJ2-6,TRBV28,15,-,CATREGAFGANVLTF,TGTGCCACCCGGGAGGGCGCTTTTGGGGCCAACGTCCTGACTTTC
-,TRBJ1-4,TRBV27,13,many,CASSPQYNEKLFF,TGTGCCAGCAGTCCCCAATACAATGAAAAACTGTTTTTT
TRBD1,TRBJ2-1,TRBV20-1,16,-,CSARNRQGSSYNEQFF,TGCAGTGCTAGAAACCGACAGGGGAGCTCCTACAATGAGCAGTTCTTC
-,TRBJ1-5,TRBV12-3/TRBV12-4,18,-,CASSLRWLGAYSNQPQHF,TGTGCCAGCAGTTTAAGGTGGTTAGGGGCTTATAGCAATCAGCCCCAGCATTTT
-,TRBJ2-5,TRBV7-2,15,few,CASSLDWGSQETQYF,TGTGCCAGCAGCTTAGATTGGGGCAGCCAAGAGACCCAGTACTTC
TRBD2,TRBJ2-1,TRBV7-8,16,many,CASSFWTSGGANEQFF,TGTGCCAGCAGCTTTTGGACTAGCGGGGGGGCCAATGAGCAGTTCTTC
TRBD1,TRBJ1-1,TRBV20-1,15,-,CSASPEDRGNTEAFF,TGCAGTGCTAGCCCAGAAGACAGGGGGAACACTGAAGCTTTCTTT
-,TRBJ1-2,TRBV4-1,16,few,CASSLEGGNRDYGYTF,TGCGCCAGCAGCCTCGAAGGCGGAAACAGGGACTATGGCTACACCTTC
TRBD2,TRBJ2-1,TRBV29-1,15,-,CSVEVLAGVFNEQFF,TGCAGCGTTGAGGTCCTAGCGGGAGTTTTCAATGAGCAGTTCTTC
-,TRBJ2-5,TRBV12-3/TRBV12-4,13,many,CASSPSWGETQYF,TGTGCCAGCAGTCCCTCGTGGGGAGAGACCCAGTACTTC
-,TRBJ1-1,TRBV29-1,12,few,CSVGGGGTEAFF,TGCAGCGTTGGTGGGGGGGGGACTGAAGCTTTCTTT
TRBD2,TRBJ2-1,TRBV11-2,19,few,CASSPLLGLAGSPFGEQFF,TGTGCCAGCAGCCCTTTACTGGGACTAGCGGGAAGCCCGTTCGGTGAGCAGTTCTTC
-,TRBJ2-6,TRBV12-3/TRBV12-4,15,many,CASSLGATGANVLTF,TGTGCCAGCAGTTTAGGGGCAACTGGGGCCAACGTCCTGACTTTC
TRBD1,TRBJ2-5,TRBV7-9,14,many,CASSRTGQQETQYF,TGTGCCAGCAGCCGAACGGGACAGCAAGAGACCCAGTACTTC
-,TRBJ1-5,TRBV2,14,few,CASSEWDRSQPQHF,TGTGCCAGCAGTGAATGGGATAGAAGCCAGCCCCAGCATTTT
TRBD2,TRBJ2-7,TRBV12-3/TRBV12-4,14,many,CASRLAESSYEQYF,TGTGCCAGCAGACTAGCGGAGAGCTCCTACGAGCAGTACTTC
TRBD1,TRBJ2-1,TRBV20-1,15,-,CSARVGTGRDGEQFF,TGCAGTGCTAGAGTAGGGACAGGGAGAGATGGTGAGCAGTTCTTC
TRBD1,TRBJ2-7,TRBV7-9,16,few,CASSLRQGGLPSEQYF,TGTGCCAGCAGCCTTCGACAGGGGGGACTCCCATCCGAGCAGTACTTC
TRBD2,TRBJ2-3,TRBV13,15,-,CASLERGSSTDTQYF,TGTGCCAGCCTAGAGCGGGGGTCTTCCACAGATACGCAGTATTTT
-,TRBJ1-4,TRBV4-2,15,many,CASSQDGRVSEKLFF,TGTGCCAGCAGCCAAGATGGGAGGGTCTCCGAAAAACTGTTTTTT
-,TRBJ2-2,TRBV15,13,-,CATSRGEAGELFF,TGTGCCACCAGCAGAGGAGAGGCCGGGGAGCTGTTTTTT
-,TRBJ2-5,TRBV12-3/TRBV12-4,13,-,CASSNSAEETQYF,TGTGCCAGCAGTAATAGCGCAGAAGAGACCCAGTACTTC
-,TRBJ2-2,TRBV5-1,13,many,CASSAGYTGELFF,TGCGCCAGCAGCGCGGGGTACACCGGGGAGCTGTTTTTT
TRBD1,TRBJ2-1,TRBV7-9,17,-,CASSITQGAGSYNEQFF,TGTGCCAGCAGCATAACACAGGGGGCTGGGTCCTACAATGAGCAGTTCTTC
-,TRBJ2-1,TRBV5-1,13,many,CASSYGLSNEQFF,TGCGCCAGCAGTTATGGACTCAGCAATGAGCAGTTCTTC
-,TRBJ1-1,TRBV20-1,16,-,CSAKARDRGVDTEAFF,TGCAGTGCTAAGGCCCGGGACCGAGGTGTGGACACTGAAGCTTTCTTT
-,TRBJ2-1,TRBV2,14,few,CASSEALSYNEQFF,TGTGCCAGCAGTGAAGCGCTCTCCTACAATGAGCAGTTCTTC
-,TRBJ2-1,TRBV11-2,15,few,CASSPRPLGVSEQFF,TGTGCCAGCAGCCCACGCCCTCTAGGGGTGTCTGAGCAGTTCTTC